This TCR beta chain was captured by sequencing in a study of blood T cells in healthy people across ages. Study results and limitations: Donor CMV status was unknown, possibly confounding expanded clonotype changes.

V dropped 5 bases and J dropped 4; count of bases not matched to a gene: 24. This CDR3 has 21 residues. Germline V gene sequence: CDR1 SGHTA, CDR2 FQGTGA. This clonotype is a singleton in its sample. The antigen is unknown. Then a second PCR, running roughly 7 to 11 cycles, was carried out with a sample-barcoded 5' primer and a J-beta primer mix. One entry per CDR3 protein results from TCRdb running MiXCR on the 5' RACE reads. The repertoire has hundreds of thousands of distinct CDR3 sequences, 52% of them found once; the top ten carry 45% to 65%. The TCR sequence derives from a man aged 55 to 69 in good health. The rearrangement links TRBV7-3 to TRBJ2-2; 8 nucleotides agree with TRBD1. The sample was blood. The CDR3 is CASSIEDRAISRQPITGELFF. CDR3 DNA: TGTGCCAGCAGCATTGAGGACAGGGCGATTAGCCGTCAACCGATCACCGGGGAGCTGTTTTTT.